This passage covers 5 T cell receptor beta chains from one sample sequenced in a study of siplizumab effects on memory and regulatory T cells. TCRdb's copy holds only in-frame clones and misses some; the assay was immunoSEQ multiplex PCR. Here the sample spans some 41,000 clones, roughly 90% being singletons. Sequencing input: naive CD4+ T cells sorted from blood. Every receptor here comes from a human donor in good health.

The chain employs TRBV12-5 and TRBJ2-7, with a tentative D call TRBD2 (6 bases). Germline CDR1 reads LGHNT; CDR2 reads FRNRAP. Trimming pared 3 bases from V and 5 bases from J, leaving 23 bases between. The CDR3 is 17 amino acids. The CDR3 sequence: CASGFGGSTLLGDEQYF. The CDR3 DNA follows: TGTGCTAGTGGTTTTGGAGGGAGTACCCTCCTGGGGGACGAGCAGTACTTC. Filled out from reference TRBV12-5 and TRBJ2-7, the complete variable domain reads DARVTQTPRHKVTEMGQEVTMRCQPILGHNTVFWYRQTMMQGLELLAYFRNRAPLDDSGMPKDRFSAEMPDATLATLKIQPSEPRDSAVYFCASGFGGSTLLGDEQYFGPGTRLTVT.

The rearrangement uses TRBV5-1 and TRBJ2-3; D is uncertain. This CDR3 comprises 13 residues. With 6 bases removed from V and 0 bases from J, the gap between germline ends came to 8 bases. CDR1 is SGHRS and CDR2 is YFSETQ in the germline V gene. CDR3 region: CASKVRSTDTQYF. The CDR3 nucleotides are TGCGCCAGCAAGGTGCGTAGCACAGATACGCAGTATTTT.

The chain links TRBV5-1 to TRBJ1-4, with 12 bases identical to TRBD1. Trimming took 4 bases from V and 4 from J; bases not matched to a gene: 5. Germline loops: CDR1 SGHRS, CDR2 YFSETQ. This CDR3 spans 16 amino acids. This CDR3 reads CASSKGQGAGNEKLFF. DNA of the CDR3: TGCGCCAGCAGCAAGGGACAGGGGGCGGGTAATGAAAAACTGTTTTTT.

Worth noting for this clone: The CDR3 does not end in the conserved phenylalanine or tryptophan, so this is likely a read error. The limits of the CDR3 on the DNA are not certain, so only TCRdb's listed CDR3 is given. CDR3 in amino acids: CASRSRDRN. The chain couples TRBV6-5 to TRBJ1-5; the table names TRBD1, a call not compared with the DNA. A total of 9 residues make up the CDR3, ends included. The germline CDR1 and CDR2 sequences are MNHEY and SVGAGI.

The chain recombines TRBV11-2 with TRBJ2-5, with 8 bases aligning to TRBD2. CDR1 and CDR2 (germline): SGHAT, FQNNGV. There are 16 residues in the CDR3. After removal of 5 bases from V and 4 bases from J, the junction contained 12 bases not matched to a gene. The CDR3 region has the DNA TGTGCCAGCAGCCCCCGCGGGACTAGAACTGGAGAGACCCAGTACTTC. Translated, it gives CASSPRGTRTGETQYF. The whole variable domain, filled in from reference TRBV11-2 and TRBJ2-5, reads EAGVAQSPRYKIIEKRQSVAFWCNPISGHATLYWYQQILGQGPKLLIQFQNNGVVDDSQLPKDRFSAERLKGVDSTLKIQPAKLEDSAVYLCASSPRGTRTGETQYFGPGTRLLVL.